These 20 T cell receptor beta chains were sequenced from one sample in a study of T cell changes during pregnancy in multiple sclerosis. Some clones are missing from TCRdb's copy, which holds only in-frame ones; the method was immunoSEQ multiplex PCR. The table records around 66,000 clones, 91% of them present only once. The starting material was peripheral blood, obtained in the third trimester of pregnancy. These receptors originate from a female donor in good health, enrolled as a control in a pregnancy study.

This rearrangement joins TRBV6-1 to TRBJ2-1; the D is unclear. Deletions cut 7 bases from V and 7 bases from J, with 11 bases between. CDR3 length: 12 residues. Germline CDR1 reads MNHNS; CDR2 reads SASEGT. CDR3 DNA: TGTGCCAGCACCAGGTTATTAAATGAGCAGTTCTTC. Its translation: CASTRLLNEQFF.

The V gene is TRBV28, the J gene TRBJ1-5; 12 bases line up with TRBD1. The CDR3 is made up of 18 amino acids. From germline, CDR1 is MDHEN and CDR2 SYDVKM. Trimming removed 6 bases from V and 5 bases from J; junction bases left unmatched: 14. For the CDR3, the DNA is TGTGCCAGCAGCCCCCCGGGACAGGGGGCTAGGAAACATCAGCCCCAGCATTTT. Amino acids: CASSPPGQGARKHQPQHF.

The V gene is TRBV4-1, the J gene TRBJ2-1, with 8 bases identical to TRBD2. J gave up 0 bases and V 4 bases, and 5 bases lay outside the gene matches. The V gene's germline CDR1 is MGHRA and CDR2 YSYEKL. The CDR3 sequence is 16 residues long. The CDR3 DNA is TGCGCCAGCAGCCGCATAGCGGGGATCTCCTACAATGAGCAGTTCTTC. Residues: CASSRIAGISYNEQFF.

In nucleotides, the CDR3 is TGTGCCAGCAGCTTAGAGGGGACTAGCAATGAGCAGTTCTTC. It is translated as CASSLEGTSNEQFF. This sequence joins TRBV11-3 and TRBJ2-1; 8 positions match TRBD2. This CDR3 contains 14 residues. The germline V gene encodes CDR1 SGHNT and CDR2 YENEEA. Trimming at V came to 0 bases and at J to 6 bases, leaving 1 base not matched to a gene.

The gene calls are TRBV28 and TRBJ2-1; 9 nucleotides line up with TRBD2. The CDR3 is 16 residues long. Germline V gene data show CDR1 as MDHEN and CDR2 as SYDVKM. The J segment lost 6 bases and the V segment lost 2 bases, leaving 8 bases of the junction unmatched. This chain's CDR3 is CASSLNSGSKFNEQFF. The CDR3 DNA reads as TGTGCCAGCAGTTTAAATAGCGGGAGTAAGTTCAATGAGCAGTTCTTC.

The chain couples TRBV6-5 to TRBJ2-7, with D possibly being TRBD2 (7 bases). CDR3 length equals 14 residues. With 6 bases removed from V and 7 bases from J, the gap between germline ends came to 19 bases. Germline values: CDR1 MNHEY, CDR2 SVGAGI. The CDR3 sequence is CASRDQWGGREQYF. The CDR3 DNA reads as TGTGCCAGCAGGGACCAATGGGGGGGGCGTGAGCAGTACTTC.

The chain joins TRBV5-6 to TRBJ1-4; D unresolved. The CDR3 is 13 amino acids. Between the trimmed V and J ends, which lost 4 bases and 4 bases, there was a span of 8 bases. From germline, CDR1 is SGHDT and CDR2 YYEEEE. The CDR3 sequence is CASSGRNNEKLFF. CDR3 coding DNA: TGTGCCAGCAGCGGCAGAAATAATGAAAAACTGTTTTTT.

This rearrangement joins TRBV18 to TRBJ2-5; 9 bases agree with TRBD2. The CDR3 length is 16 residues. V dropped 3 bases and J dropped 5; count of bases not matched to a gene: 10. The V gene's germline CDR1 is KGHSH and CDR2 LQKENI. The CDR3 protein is CASSPLSRGGRETQYF. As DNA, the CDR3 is TGTGCCAGCTCACCTCTGTCGCGGGGGGGCCGGGAGACCCAGTACTTC.

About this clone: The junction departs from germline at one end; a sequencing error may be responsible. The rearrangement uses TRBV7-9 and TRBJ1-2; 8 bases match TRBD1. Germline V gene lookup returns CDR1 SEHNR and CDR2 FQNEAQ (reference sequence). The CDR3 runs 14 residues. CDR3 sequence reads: CASSVNDDRGRLSF. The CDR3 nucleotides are TGTGCCAGCAGCGTCAACGACGACAGGGGCCGCCTTTCCTTC.

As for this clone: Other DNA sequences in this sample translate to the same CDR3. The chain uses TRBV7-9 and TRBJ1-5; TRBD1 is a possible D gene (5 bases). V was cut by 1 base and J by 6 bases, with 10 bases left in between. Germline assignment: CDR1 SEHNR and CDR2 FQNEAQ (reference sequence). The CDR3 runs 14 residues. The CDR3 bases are TGTGCCAGCAGCTTAGGGCAGGGAGGTCAGCCCCAGCATTTT. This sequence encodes CASSLGQGGQPQHF.

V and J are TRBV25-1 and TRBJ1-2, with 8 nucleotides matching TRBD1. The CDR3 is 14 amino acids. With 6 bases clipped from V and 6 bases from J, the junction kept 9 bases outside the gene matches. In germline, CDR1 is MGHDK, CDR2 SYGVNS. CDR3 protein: CASREGQAVDGYTF. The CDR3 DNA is TGTGCCAGCAGGGAGGGACAGGCTGTCGATGGCTACACCTTC.

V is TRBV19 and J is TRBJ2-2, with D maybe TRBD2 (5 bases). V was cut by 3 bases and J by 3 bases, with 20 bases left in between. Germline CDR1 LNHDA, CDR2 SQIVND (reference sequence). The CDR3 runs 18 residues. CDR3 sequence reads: CASSIKRLAGWDTGELFF. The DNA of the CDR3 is TGTGCCAGTAGTATTAAGCGCCTGGCGGGTTGGGACACCGGGGAGCTGTTTTTT.

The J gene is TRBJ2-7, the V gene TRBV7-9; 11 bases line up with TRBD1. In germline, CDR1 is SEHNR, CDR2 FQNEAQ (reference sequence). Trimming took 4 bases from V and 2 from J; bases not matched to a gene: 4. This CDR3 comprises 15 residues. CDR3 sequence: CASSWGTGGAYEQYF. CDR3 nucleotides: TGTGCCAGCAGCTGGGGGACAGGGGGAGCCTACGAGCAGTACTTC.

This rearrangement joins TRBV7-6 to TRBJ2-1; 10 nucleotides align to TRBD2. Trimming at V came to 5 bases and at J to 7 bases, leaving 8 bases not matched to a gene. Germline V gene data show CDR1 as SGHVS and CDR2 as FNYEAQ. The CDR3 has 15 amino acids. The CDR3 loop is CASSALAGEWNEQFF. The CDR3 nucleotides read TGTGCCAGCAGCGCTCTAGCGGGAGAATGGAATGAGCAGTTCTTC. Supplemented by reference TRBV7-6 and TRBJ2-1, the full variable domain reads GAGVSQSPRYKVTKRGQDVALRCDPISGHVSLYWYRQALGQGPEFLTYFNYEAQQDKSGLPNDRFSAERPEGSISTLTIQRTEQRDSAMYRCASSALAGEWNEQFFGPGTRLTVL.

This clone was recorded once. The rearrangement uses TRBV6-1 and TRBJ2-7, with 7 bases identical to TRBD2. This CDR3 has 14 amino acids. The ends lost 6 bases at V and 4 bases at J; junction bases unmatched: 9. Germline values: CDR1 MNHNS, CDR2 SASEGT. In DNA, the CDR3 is TGTGCCAGCAGCCCAGGCGGGAGTGAATACGAGCAGTACTTC. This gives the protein CASSPGGSEYEQYF.

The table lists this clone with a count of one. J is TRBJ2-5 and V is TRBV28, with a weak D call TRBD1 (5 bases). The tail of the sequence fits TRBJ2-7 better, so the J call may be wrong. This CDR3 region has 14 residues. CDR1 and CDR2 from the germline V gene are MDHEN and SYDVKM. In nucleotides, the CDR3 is TGTGCCAGCCTGGGGCAAGTTTTCTCCTACGAGCAGTACTTC. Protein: CASLGQVFSYEQYF.

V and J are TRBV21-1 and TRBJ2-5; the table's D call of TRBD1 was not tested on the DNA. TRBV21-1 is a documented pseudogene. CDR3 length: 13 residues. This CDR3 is CASSKFQQETQYF. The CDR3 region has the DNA TGTGCCAGCAGCAAATTCCAGCAAGAGACCCAGTACTTC.

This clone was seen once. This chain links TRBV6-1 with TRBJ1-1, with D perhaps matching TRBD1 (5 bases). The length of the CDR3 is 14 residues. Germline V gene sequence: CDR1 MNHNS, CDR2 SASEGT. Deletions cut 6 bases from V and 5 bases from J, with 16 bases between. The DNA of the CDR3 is TGTGCCAGCAGGGCCAGACAGTTGGTGACTGAAGCTTTCTTT. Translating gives CASRARQLVTEAFF.

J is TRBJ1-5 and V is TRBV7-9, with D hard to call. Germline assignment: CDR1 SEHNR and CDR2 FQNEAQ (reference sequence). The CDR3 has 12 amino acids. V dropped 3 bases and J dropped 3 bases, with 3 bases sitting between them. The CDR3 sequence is CASSFNNQPQHF. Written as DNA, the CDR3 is TGTGCCAGCAGCTTTAACAATCAGCCCCAGCATTTT. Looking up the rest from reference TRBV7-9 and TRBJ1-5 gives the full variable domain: DTGVSQNPRHKITKRGQNVTFRCDPISEHNRLYWYRQTLGQGPEFLTYFQNEAQLEKSRLLSDRFSAERPKGSFSTLEIQRTEQGDSAMYLCASSFNNQPQHFGDGTRLSIL.

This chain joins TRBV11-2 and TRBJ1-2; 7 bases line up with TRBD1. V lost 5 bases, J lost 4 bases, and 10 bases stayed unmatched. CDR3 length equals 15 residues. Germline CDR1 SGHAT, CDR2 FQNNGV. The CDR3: CASSPRRDSLYGYTF. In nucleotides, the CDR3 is TGTGCCAGCAGCCCAAGAAGGGACAGCCTCTATGGCTACACCTTC.